Below, one TCR beta chain is given with its context. The read terminates 3 residues before the CDR3 end, so the remaining end is supplied by the germline J gene. This record comes from a study of T cells in women clearing cervical HPV infection. Study details: Controls gave blood once infection was undetectable; cases at lesion identification.

Sequenced by immunoSEQ multiplex PCR; TCRdb stores in-frame clones only, minus some. This sample carries about 26,000 clones, with over 8.5% going to the ten biggest clones. Germline lookup yields CDR1 SGHAT and CDR2 FQNNGV. V was cut by 5 bases and J by 0 bases, with 4 bases left in between. The CDR3 runs to 13 residues. The sequence was collected from a woman aged 18-70 years with a cervical HPV16 infection that either progressed to CIN3+ or cleared (not recorded which). The sequenced material came from blood buffy coat. V and J are TRBV11-2 and TRBJ2-2; D remains unclear. The CDR3 region is CASSPSNTGELFF. Incomplete CDR3 DNA: TGTGCCAGCAGCCCCTCGAACACCGGGGAG.